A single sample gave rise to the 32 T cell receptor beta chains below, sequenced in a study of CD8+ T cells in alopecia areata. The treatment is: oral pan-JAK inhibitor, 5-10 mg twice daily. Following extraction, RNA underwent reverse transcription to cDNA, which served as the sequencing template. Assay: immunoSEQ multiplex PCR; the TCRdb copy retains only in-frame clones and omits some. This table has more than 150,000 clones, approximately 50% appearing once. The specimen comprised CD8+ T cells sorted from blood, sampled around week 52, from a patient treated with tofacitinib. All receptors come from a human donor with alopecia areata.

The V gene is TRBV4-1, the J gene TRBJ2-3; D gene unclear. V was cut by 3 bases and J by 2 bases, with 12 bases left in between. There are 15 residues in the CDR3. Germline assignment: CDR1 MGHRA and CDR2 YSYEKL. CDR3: CASSQTRLFTDTQYF. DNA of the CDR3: TGCGCCAGCAGCCAGACTCGACTTTTCACAGATACGCAGTATTTT.

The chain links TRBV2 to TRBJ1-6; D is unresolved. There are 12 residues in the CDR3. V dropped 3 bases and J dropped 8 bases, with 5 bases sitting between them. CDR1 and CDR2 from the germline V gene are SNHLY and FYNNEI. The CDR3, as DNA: TGTGCCAGCAGTGAGGAATATTCACCCCTCCACTTT. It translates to CASSEEYSPLHF.

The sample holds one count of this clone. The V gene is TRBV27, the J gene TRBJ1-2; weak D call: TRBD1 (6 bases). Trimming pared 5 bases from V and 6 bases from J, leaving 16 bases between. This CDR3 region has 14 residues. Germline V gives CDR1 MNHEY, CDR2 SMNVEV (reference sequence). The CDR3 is CASSPGQPGHGYTF. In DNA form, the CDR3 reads TGTGCCAGCAGTCCCGGACAGCCGGGGCATGGCTACACCTTC.

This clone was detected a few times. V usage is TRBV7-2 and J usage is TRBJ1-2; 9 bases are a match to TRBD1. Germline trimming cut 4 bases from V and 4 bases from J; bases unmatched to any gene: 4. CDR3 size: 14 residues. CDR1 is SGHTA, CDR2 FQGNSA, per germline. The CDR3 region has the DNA TGTGCCAGCAGCTCTCTGACAGGGGGCTATGGCTACACCTTC. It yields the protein CASSSLTGGYGYTF.

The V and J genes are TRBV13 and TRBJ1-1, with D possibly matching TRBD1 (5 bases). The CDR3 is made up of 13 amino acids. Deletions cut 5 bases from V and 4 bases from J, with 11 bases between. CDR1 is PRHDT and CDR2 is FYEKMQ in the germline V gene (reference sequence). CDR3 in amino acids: CASSPTGGTEAFF. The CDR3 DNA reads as TGTGCCAGCAGCCCTACGGGGGGCACTGAAGCTTTCTTT.

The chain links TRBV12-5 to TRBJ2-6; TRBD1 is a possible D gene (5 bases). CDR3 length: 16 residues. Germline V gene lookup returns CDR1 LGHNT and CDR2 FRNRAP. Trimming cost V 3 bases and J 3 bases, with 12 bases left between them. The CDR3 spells CASGFGALGGANVLTF. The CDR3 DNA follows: TGTGCTAGTGGTTTTGGGGCTCTGGGTGGGGCCAACGTCCTGACTTTC.

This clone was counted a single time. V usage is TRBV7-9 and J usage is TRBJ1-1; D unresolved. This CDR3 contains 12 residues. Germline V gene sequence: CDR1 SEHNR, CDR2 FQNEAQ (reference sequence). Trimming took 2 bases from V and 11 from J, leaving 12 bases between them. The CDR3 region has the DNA TGTGCCAGCAGCTTAATAAGGACGTGGGCTTTCTTT. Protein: CASSLIRTWAFF.

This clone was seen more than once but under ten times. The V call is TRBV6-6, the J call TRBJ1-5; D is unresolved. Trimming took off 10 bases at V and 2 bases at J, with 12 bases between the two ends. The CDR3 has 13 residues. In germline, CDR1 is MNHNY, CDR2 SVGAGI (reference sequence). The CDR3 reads CATWRSGNQPQHF. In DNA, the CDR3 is TGTGCCACCTGGAGGTCGGGCAATCAGCCCCAGCATTTT.

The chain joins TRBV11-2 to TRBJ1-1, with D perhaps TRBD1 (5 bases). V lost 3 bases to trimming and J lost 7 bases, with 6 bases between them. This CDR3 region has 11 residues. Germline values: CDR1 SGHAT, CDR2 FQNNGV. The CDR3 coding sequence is TGTGCCAGCAGCTTCGGACATGAAGCTTTCTTT. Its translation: CASSFGHEAFF.

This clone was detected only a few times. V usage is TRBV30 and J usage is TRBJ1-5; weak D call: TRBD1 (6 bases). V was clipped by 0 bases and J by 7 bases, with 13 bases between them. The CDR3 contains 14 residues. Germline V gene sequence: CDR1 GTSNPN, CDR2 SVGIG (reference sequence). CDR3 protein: CAWSVVGGGQPQHF. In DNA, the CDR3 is TGTGCCTGGAGTGTAGTGGGGGGCGGGCAGCCCCAGCATTTT.

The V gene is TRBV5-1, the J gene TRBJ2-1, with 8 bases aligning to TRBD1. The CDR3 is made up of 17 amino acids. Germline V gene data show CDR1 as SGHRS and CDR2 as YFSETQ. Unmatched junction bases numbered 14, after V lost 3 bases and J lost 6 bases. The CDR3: CASSSLDRESLGNEQFF. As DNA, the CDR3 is TGCGCCAGCAGCTCCCTGGACAGGGAATCGTTAGGCAATGAGCAGTTCTTC.

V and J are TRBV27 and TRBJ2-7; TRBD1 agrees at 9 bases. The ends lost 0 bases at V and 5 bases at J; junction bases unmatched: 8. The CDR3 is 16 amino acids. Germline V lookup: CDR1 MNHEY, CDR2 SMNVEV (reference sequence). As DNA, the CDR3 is TGTGCCAGCAGTTTATCGCCCGGGACAGGGAATGACGAGCAGTACTTC. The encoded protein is CASSLSPGTGNDEQYF.

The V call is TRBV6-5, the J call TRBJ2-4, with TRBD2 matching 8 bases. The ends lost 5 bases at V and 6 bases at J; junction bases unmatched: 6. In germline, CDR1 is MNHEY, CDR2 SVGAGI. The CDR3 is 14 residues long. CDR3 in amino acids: CASSAAGGSNIQYF. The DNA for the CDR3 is TGTGCCAGCAGTGCGGCGGGGGGTTCAAACATTCAGTACTTC.

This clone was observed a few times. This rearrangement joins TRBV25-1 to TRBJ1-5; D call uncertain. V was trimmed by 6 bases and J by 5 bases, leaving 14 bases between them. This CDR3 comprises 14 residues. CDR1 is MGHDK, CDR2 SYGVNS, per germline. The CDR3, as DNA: TGTGCCAGCAGCGAGGGAGATCAGGATCAGCCCCAGCATTTT. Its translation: CASSEGDQDQPQHF.

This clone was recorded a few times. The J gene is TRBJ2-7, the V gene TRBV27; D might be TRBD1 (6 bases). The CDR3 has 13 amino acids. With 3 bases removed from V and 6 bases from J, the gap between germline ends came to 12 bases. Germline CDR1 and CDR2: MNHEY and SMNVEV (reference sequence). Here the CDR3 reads CASSFATGLEQYF. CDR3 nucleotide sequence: TGTGCCAGCAGTTTTGCTACAGGGCTCGAGCAGTACTTC.

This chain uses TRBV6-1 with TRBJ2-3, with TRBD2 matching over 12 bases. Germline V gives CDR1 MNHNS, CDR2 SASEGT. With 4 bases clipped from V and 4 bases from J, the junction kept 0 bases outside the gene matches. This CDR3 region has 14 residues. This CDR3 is CASSGLAGADTQYF. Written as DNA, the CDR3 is TGTGCCAGCAGTGGACTAGCGGGGGCAGATACGCAGTATTTT.

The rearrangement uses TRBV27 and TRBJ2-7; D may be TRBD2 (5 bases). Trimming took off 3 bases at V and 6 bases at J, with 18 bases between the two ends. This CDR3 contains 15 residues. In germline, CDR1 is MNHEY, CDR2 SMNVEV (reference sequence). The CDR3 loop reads CASSLREVRSAEQYF. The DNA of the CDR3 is TGTGCCAGCAGTTTGAGGGAAGTGAGGTCGGCCGAGCAGTACTTC.

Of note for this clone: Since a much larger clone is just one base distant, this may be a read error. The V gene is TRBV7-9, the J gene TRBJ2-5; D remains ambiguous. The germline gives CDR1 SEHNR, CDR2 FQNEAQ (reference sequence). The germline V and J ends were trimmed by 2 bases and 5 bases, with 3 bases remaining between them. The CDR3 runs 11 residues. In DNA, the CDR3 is TGTGCCAGCAGCTTAACGGAGACCCAGTACTTC. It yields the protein CASSLTETQYF.

The DNA of the CDR3 is TGTGCCATCAGTGAGGACAGGAATAAAAACGAGCAGTACTTC. It specifies CAISEDRNKNEQYF. This chain uses TRBV10-3 with TRBJ2-7; perhaps TRBD1 as D (6 bases). The CDR3 spans 14 residues. Trimming cost V 2 bases and J 5 bases, with 13 bases left between them. CDR1 and CDR2 (germline): ENHRY, SYGVKD.

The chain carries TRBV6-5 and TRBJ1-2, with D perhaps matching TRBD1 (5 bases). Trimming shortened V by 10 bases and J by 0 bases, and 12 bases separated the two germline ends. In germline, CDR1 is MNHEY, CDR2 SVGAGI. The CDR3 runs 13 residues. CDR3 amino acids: CATGDRANYGYTF. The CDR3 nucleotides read TGTGCCACCGGGGACCGAGCTAACTATGGCTACACCTTC.

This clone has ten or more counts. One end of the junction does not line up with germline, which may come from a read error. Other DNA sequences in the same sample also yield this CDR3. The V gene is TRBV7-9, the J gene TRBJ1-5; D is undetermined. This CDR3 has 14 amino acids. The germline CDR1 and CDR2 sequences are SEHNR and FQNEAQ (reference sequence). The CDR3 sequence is CASSLDGFNQPQHF. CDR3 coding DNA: TGTGCCAGCAGTTTAGACGGATTCAATCAGCCCCAGCATTTT.

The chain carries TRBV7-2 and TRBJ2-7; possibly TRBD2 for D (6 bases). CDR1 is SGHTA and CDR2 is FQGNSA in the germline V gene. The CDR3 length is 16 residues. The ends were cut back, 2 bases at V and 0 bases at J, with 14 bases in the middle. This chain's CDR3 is CASSLRGAGSSYEQYF. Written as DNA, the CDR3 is TGTGCCAGCAGCTTACGCGGGGCGGGGAGCTCCTACGAGCAGTACTTC.

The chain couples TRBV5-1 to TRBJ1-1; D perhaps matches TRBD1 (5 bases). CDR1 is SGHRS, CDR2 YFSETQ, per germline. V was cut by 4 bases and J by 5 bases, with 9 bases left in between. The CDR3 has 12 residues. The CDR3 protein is CASSPKGTEAFF. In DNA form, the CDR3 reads TGCGCCAGCAGCCCCAAGGGGACTGAAGCTTTCTTT.

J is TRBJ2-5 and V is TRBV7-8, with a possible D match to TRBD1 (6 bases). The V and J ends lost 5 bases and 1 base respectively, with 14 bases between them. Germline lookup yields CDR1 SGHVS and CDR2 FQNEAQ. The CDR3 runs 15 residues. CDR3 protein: CASSPPDRIQETQYF. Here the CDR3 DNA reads TGTGCCAGCAGCCCACCGGACAGAATCCAAGAGACCCAGTACTTC.

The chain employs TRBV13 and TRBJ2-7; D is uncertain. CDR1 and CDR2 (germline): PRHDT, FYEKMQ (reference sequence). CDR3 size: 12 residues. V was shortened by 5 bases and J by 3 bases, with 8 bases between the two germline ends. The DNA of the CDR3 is TGTGCCAGCAGCCCAAACAGCTACGAGCAGTACTTC. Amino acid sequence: CASSPNSYEQYF.

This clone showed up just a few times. CDR3: CASSPPLSGQGVSGANVLTF. The CDR3 DNA reads TGTGCCAGCTCACCACCCCTCTCGGGACAGGGAGTCTCTGGGGCCAACGTCCTGACTTTC. The chain carries TRBV18 and TRBJ2-6; 9 bases match TRBD1. The J segment lost 0 bases and the V segment lost 0 bases, leaving 9 bases of the junction unmatched. Germline CDR1 is KGHSH and CDR2 is LQKENI. This CDR3 comprises 20 residues.

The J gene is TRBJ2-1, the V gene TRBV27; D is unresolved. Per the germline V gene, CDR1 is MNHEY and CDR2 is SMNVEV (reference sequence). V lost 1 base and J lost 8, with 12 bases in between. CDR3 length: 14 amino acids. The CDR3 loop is CASSLWPEWDEQFF. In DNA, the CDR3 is TGTGCCAGCAGTTTATGGCCAGAGTGGGATGAGCAGTTCTTC.

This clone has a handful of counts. The CDR3 bases are TGTGCCAGCTCACCAGCGAACGGGATGAATTCACCCCTCCACTTT. Translating it yields CASSPANGMNSPLHF. The chain carries TRBV18 and TRBJ1-6; the D is unclear. The CDR3 length is 15 residues. CDR1 and CDR2 from the germline V gene are KGHSH and LQKENI. V was cut by 2 bases and J by 7 bases, with 12 bases left in between. The full variable domain, with the rest looked up from reference TRBV18 and TRBJ1-6, is NAGVMQNPRHLVRRRGQEARLRCSPMKGHSHVYWYRQLPEEGLKFMVYLQKENIIDESGMPKERFSAEFPKEGPSILRIQQVVRGDSAAYFCASSPANGMNSPLHFGNGTRLTVT.

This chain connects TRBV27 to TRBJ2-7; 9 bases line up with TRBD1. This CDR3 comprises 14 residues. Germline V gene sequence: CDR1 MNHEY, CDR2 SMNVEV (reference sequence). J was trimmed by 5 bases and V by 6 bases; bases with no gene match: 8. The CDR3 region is CASSPRTGEDEQYF. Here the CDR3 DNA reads TGTGCCAGCAGCCCCCGGACAGGGGAGGACGAGCAGTACTTC.

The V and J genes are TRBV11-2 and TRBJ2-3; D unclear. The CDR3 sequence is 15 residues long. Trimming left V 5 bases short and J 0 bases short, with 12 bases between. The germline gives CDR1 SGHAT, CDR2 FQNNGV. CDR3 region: CASSLVGPSTDTQYF. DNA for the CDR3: TGTGCCAGCAGCCTCGTCGGGCCGAGCACAGATACGCAGTATTTT.

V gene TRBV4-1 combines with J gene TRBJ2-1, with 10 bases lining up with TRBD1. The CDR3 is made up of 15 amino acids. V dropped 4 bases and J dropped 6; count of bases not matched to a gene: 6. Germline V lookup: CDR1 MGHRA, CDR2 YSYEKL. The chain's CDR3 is CASSPGTGDGNEQFF. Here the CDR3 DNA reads TGCGCCAGCAGCCCCGGGACAGGGGATGGCAATGAGCAGTTCTTC.

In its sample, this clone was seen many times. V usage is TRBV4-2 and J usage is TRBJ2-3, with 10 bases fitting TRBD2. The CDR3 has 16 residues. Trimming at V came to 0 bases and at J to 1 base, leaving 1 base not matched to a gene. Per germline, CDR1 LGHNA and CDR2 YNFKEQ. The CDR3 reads CASSQDLAGGTDTQYF. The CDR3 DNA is TGTGCCAGCAGCCAAGATCTAGCGGGGGGCACAGATACGCAGTATTTT.